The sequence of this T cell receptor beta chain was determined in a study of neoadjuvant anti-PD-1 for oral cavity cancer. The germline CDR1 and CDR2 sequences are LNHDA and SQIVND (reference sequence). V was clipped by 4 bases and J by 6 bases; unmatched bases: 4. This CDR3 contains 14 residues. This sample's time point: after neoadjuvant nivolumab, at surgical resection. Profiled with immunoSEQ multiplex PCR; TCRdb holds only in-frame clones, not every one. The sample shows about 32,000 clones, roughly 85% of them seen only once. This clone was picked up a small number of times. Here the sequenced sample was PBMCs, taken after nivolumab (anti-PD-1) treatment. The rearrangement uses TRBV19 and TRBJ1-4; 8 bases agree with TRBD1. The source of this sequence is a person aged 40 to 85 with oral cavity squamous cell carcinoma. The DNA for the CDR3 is TGTGCCAGTAGTACGGGACAGGAGGATGAAAAACTGTTTTTT. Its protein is CASSTGQEDEKLFF.